The 6 T cell receptor beta chains reported below all come from one sample, sequenced in a study of shared clonotypes between healthy human individuals. TCRdb keeps only in-frame clones here, not all; method: immunoSEQ multiplex PCR. The data contain 2 million to 3 million clones, 80% to 95% of them singletons. The source material was naive CD4+ T cells from PBMCs. Subset denoted: CD45RA+ positively selected. These receptors all stem from a young man in good health. Some clones in this sample may be carry-over from other donors' samples.

The genes are TRBV27 and TRBJ2-2; D remains ambiguous. This CDR3 is built from 15 residues. V lost 3 bases, J lost 1 base, and 9 bases lay in between. The V gene's germline CDR1 is MNHEY and CDR2 SMNVEV (reference sequence). CDR3: CASSFWSENTGELFF. The CDR3 nucleotides read TGTGCCAGCAGTTTTTGGTCAGAGAACACCGGGGAGCTGTTTTTT.

The chain carries TRBV29-1 and TRBJ1-3; TRBD1 is a possible D gene (5 bases). The CDR3 runs to 13 residues. Germline V lookup: CDR1 SQVTM, CDR2 ANQGSEA. V lost 4 bases, J lost 4 bases, and 11 bases lay in between. The CDR3 bases are TGCAGCGTTGGGCAGGGAACGGGAAACACCATATATTTT. Translating it yields CSVGQGTGNTIYF.

The V and J genes are TRBV19 and TRBJ2-5; D may be TRBD2 (5 bases). Trimming pared 7 bases from V and 5 bases from J, leaving 17 bases between. The germline V gene has CDR1 LNHDA and CDR2 SQIVND (reference sequence). The CDR3 is 14 amino acids. The CDR3, as DNA: TGTGCCAGTACCCCGGGGATCAGACCCGAGACCCAGTACTTC. This gives the protein CASTPGIRPETQYF.

This chain joins TRBV5-5 and TRBJ1-4; D is possibly TRBD1 (6 bases). V was pared by 1 base and J by 4 bases, with 11 bases between. The CDR3 consists of 15 residues. The germline V gene has CDR1 SGHKS and CDR2 YYEKEE (reference sequence). Here the CDR3 reads CASSLQWGHNEKLFF. In DNA form, the CDR3 reads TGTGCCAGCAGCTTGCAATGGGGGCATAATGAAAAACTGTTTTTT. Filled out from reference TRBV5-5 and TRBJ1-4, the complete variable domain reads DAGVTQSPTHLIKTRGQQVTLRCSPISGHKSVSWYQQVLGQGPQFIFQYYEKEERGRGNFPDRFSARQFPNYSSELNVNALLLGDSALYLCASSLQWGHNEKLFFGSGTQLSVL.

This clone was seen a single time. The V call is TRBV7-3, the J call TRBJ2-5; 7 positions match TRBD2. J was trimmed by 4 bases and V by 7 bases; bases with no gene match: 15. The V gene's germline CDR1 is SGHTA and CDR2 FQGTGA. The CDR3 totals 16 residues. Here the CDR3 reads CASKRSVAGRGETQYF. The CDR3 DNA reads TGTGCCAGCAAGCGGAGCGTGGCGGGGAGGGGAGAGACCCAGTACTTC.

This clone was observed once. The rearrangement uses TRBV2 and TRBJ2-7, with 10 bases lining up with TRBD1. Germline-derived CDR1 and CDR2 are SNHLY and FYNNEI. The CDR3 is 13 amino acids. Germline trimming cut 5 bases from V and 4 bases from J; bases unmatched to any gene: 2. The CDR3, as DNA: TGTGCCAGCAGTTGGACAGGGGGGTACGAGCAGTACTTC. It yields the protein CASSWTGGYEQYF.